This T cell receptor beta chain was captured in a study of cytomegalovirus exposure and HLA in healthy donors. Overall study findings and caveats: Among TCR beta chains of equal frequency, HLA-associated ones were more clonally expanded in a later analysis.

Points on this clone: Its matching antigen is unknown.

The CDR3 sequence is 13 residues long. Germline V gives CDR1 MDHEN, CDR2 SYDVKM. V was trimmed by 5 bases and J by 2 bases, leaving 9 bases between them. The PCR used 60 Vbeta and 13 Jbeta primers. Measured with immunoSEQ multiplex PCR; TCRdb has only the in-frame clones, and not every one. The data contain 120,000 or so clones, 75% of them singletons. The specimen sequenced was PBMCs. The rearrangement links TRBV28 to TRBJ2-5; D gene unclear. This clonotype was sampled from a woman between 35 and 50 years old in good health and CMV-seropositive. CDR3 coding DNA: TGTGCCAGCAGTATAGAACAGCAAGAGACCCAGTACTTC. Its translation: CASSIEQQETQYF.